This T cell receptor beta chain was profiled in a study of blood T cell repertoires in COVID-19. Across the study: Sites in the United States, Italy and Spain provided acute and convalescent COVID-19 samples.

Only one count was recorded for this clone. TCRdb keeps only in-frame clones here, not all; method: immunoSEQ multiplex PCR. The table lists roughly 30,000 clones, over 90% of them singletons. The germline V gene has CDR1 MGHDK and CDR2 SYGVNS. The CDR3 is 14 residues long. The J segment lost 0 bases and the V segment lost 7 bases, leaving 3 bases of the junction unmatched. This TCR came from a human donor in a cohort sampled during active COVID-19. The V and J genes are TRBV25-1 and TRBJ1-5; 7 nucleotides match TRBD1. Sequenced input: peripheral blood. CDR3 nucleotides: TGTGCCAGCACTGGGACAGATAGCAATCAGCCCCAGCATTTT. As protein: CASTGTDSNQPQHF.